This TCR beta chain was captured by sequencing in a study of cytomegalovirus exposure and HLA in healthy donors (dated by TCRdb to 2017 to 2019). For context, the study as a whole: According to an earlier analysis of 550 to 700 of the donors, 150 million to 200 million T cells yielded roughly 100 million unique TCR beta sequences and approximately 300 Gb of sequence data. Of the 300 to 450 genotyped donors, less than 90% were placed in the genetic ancestry cluster associated with self-reported Caucasian donors. Among 350 to 400 genotyped donors of the cohort, an average of about 240,000 unique TCR beta nucleotide sequences were sequenced per donor, about a sixth of them non-productive. To study patterns of TCR occurrence, a later analysis re-analyzed previously published TCR beta repertoires from hundreds of donors and added high-resolution HLA genotyping. The later analysis used no new phenotypic data to find candidate immune exposures, relying instead on TCR beta sequences and their occurrence across donors. Approximately 310 gigabases of sequencing data and approximately 85 million unique TCR sequences were included in an early release covering around 650 HLA-typed donors. Genome-wide SNP genotypes for about three fifths of the roughly 670 donors were used in a later genetic analysis, which treated that subset as a discovery cohort. The study used immunosequencing to profile the T cell repertoires of about 670 subjects and linked those repertoires to cytomegalovirus serostatus. High-throughput TCR immunosequencing, statistical association of individual TCRs with disease status, and machine learning were combined to predict cytomegalovirus infection status. Both class I and class II loci were covered by HLA typing, at four-digit resolution. Donor age, sex, ethnicity and CMV serostatus were collected together with the repertoire data. The study aimed to test whether signatures of past pathogen exposure could be identified by cataloging public T cell receptors. To decide whether each TCR beta V gene segment behaved as functional or pseudogenic, an earlier analysis of some 600 of the donors relied on high-throughput TCR beta sequencing. Along with the approximately 650-subject first cohort, a separate validation cohort of over 90 different subjects was used. The number of donors typed differed by locus, with about 629-630 for A, B, C, DRB1 and DQB1, more than 500 for DQA1, over 600 for DPA1, and 472 for DPB1. Four to six DR-DQ haplotypes were handled as single units for association and clustering because linkage in the cohort was strong. All discovery cohort repertoires had been generated using a single sequencing platform. Here is what the overall study found, with its caveats: A group of highly shared sequence variants was considered likely to be a technical artifact of the sequencing pipeline. In a later analysis, HLA-associated TCR beta chains were found to be more clonally expanded and to have lower generation probabilities than equally common non-associated chains. In a later analysis, TCR association rates were found to vary across HLA loci, with the most associated TCRs seen for DRB1 alleles and the fewest for HLA-C alleles. Some IMGT-functional V segments, including TRBV6-2 and TRBV6-3, could not be distinguished by the 87-base-pair reads and were therefore excluded. The presence/absence analyses assumed that sequencing depth was roughly uniform across donors, and that assumption may not be true. Only TCR beta chains were sequenced in this cohort, and the absence of alpha or paired-chain data limited detectable features. The only immune exposure information available for the cohort was CMV serostatus. A total of about 150 TCR beta chains were listed by the study as associated with cytomegalovirus. A further reported finding was that TCR beta sequences accurately predicted the HLA-A and HLA-B alleles for most subjects in the first cohort. A later analysis found that most CMV-associated TCR beta chains appeared HLA-restricted, with HLA associations seemingly driven largely by CMV exposure. According to a later genetic analysis, donors in an Asian-associated ancestry cluster had fewer N-insertions in productive TCRs than the approximately 700-donor mean. According to a later analysis, parvovirus B19, influenza, CMV and Epstein-Barr virus appeared linked to several top co-occurrence clusters. Three of the identified cytomegalovirus-associated TCR beta chains were confirmed in vitro to be specific for cytomegalovirus antigens. In a later analysis, 16,951 TCR beta sequences were associated with specific HLA alleles at a false discovery rate of 0.05. In a later genetic analysis, a missense DCLRE1C variant was associated with V-gene and J-gene trimming of TCR beta chains, and the association was replicated in an independent cohort. Because some donors lacked HLA typing at each locus, the association tests relied only on the typed subset. The classifier was reported to diagnose cytomegalovirus status with high specificity and sensitivity in both the original and validation cohorts. When HLA alleles, especially DR and DQ, strongly co-occurred, TCR associations were difficult to assign to individual alleles. Broadly in line with IMGT annotations, most TCR beta V segments showed up in productive rearrangements about 90% or about 30% of the time in an earlier analysis of around 550 of the donors. While some public TCRs were present in many individuals, most TCR sequences turned up only very rarely across donors. The earlier analysis of a few hundred of the donors excluded some 15 rarely observed V segments, including chromosome 9 orphons, because counts were too low. Linkage disequilibrium might explain the correlated functional status among segregating V segments, but an unknown experimental factor could not be excluded. The authors suggested that the approach could potentially be extended to other disease states and immunological phenotypes.

Library prep was done by the immunoSEQ multiplex PCR assay. For the multiplex PCR, a mixture combining 60 forward primers for TCR Vbeta segments and 13 reverse primers for TCR Jbeta segments was used. Amplification of the CDR3 region of rearranged TCR beta genes was performed with a multiplex PCR assay on genomic DNA. The Illumina HiSeq System was used to sequence the amplified TCR beta libraries as 87-base-pair reads. Per the original workflow: Across the roughly 670 repertoires, a later analysis counted 80 million or so unique TCR beta chains, 9.5 million to 13 million of which were shared by at least two donors. Raw reads were error-corrected and collapsed into unique sequences with a nearest-neighbor algorithm that merged closely related sequences to remove PCR and sequencing errors. To assign V, D and J gene segments, CDR3 sequences were aligned to IMGT reference sequences. For a sequence to be retained, a match of at least six nucleotides to both a V gene segment and a J gene segment was required. Rearrangements were classified as productive when the CDR3 lacked stop codons and remained in frame with V and J, and all other rearrangements were classified as non-productive. CDR3 was defined by IMGT convention, running from the second conserved V-encoded cysteine to the conserved J-encoded phenylalanine. The earlier analysis of roughly 590 of the donors excluded any sequence lacking an unambiguous match to a single V gene segment. In an earlier analysis of about 590 of the donors, a V segment was called functional when productive rearrangements were above 56.7%, and segregating when the standard deviation between donors exceeded 5%. To diagnose cytomegalovirus status from the catalog of TCR beta chain sequences, a statistical classification framework was built. V and J gene assignment, in a later analysis, came from comparing TCR nucleotide sequences with IMGT/GENE-DB human TR gene sequences. A later analysis assigned CDR3 sequences and most-parsimonious VDJ recombination scenarios with the TCRdist pipeline. In a later analysis, each TCR beta chain was defined by its CDR3 amino acid sequence together with its V-gene family, and reads without a unique V-gene family were excluded. A later analysis removed over 500 highly shared, low-generation-probability nucleotide sequences to deal with suspected cross-contamination and a sequencing artifact. A later analysis calculated a clonal expansion index for each public chain from normalized within-repertoire ranks of inferred template counts. In a later analysis, generation probabilities were computed using a VDJ recombination model fitted to out-of-frame rearrangements, and the results were checked against IGoR. In a later analysis, hypergeometric tests were used to score TCR-TCR, TCR-HLA and TCR-CMV co-occurrence, with a repertoire-size bias correction applied to TCR pairs. A later analysis estimated false discovery rates by permuting HLA or CMV assignments 20 times. In a later analysis, co-occurring TCRs were grouped with DBSCAN, and TCRdist sequence similarity was added when clustering was performed within HLA-allele-positive subsets. Co-occurrence clustering excluded repertoires with fewer than 30,000 or more than 120,000 public chains, plus five with anomalous nucleotide sharing. TCRdb mirrors the immuneACCESS table, restricted to in-frame sequences. Some clones are absent from its copies; in checked studies, under half trace to an unresolved V gene, and the reason for the others is unknown. The V and J calls and the clone size are those of that table, but D and trimming were determined from the DNA. Here the sample has around 92,000 clones; more than 75% occur a single time. About 8% of the sample is held by the ten biggest clonotypes.

In regard to this clone: It has no known antigen specificity. The input lacks base qualities; no much larger clone sits a single base away.

The germline V and J ends show losses of 7 bases and 3 bases respectively, and no gene match explains 13 bases of the junction. From the germline V gene (reference sequence), CDR1 is LNHDA and CDR2 is SQIVND. The CDR3, from cysteine to phenylalanine, totals 16 residues. The kept DNA is CDR3 alone, 48 bases in frame from the first base. The cohort comprised fewer than 750 healthy bone marrow donors. At the time of sampling, all cohort members were nominally healthy, though unrecorded immune exposures were likely present. Of the approximately 670 cohort members, about 290 had a positive CMV serostatus and approximately 400 had a negative one, while no CMV serostatus was recorded for the donor. A peripheral blood sample was provided by each donor, and peripheral blood mononuclear cells were used for TCR beta sequencing. The Qiagen DNeasy Blood Extraction Kit was used to extract genomic DNA from the blood cell samples.

The chain was built from TRBV19 and TRBJ1-1, and 8 bases in between align with TRBD1. Sample: PBMCs. This clonotype originated in a human donor in good health. Here is the DNA: TGTGCCAGTATCCTAACAGGGGGGAGCCAAGACACTGAAGCTTTCTTT. Translation gives CASILTGGSQDTEAFF. Extended through the reference TRBV19 and TRBJ1-1 proteins, this CDR3 yields the full variable domain: DGGITQSPKYLFRKEGQNVTLSCEQNLNHDAMYWYRQDPGQGLRLIYYSQIVNDFQKGDIAEGYSVSREKKESFPLTVTSAQKNPTAFYLCASILTGGSQDTEAFFGQGTRLTVV.